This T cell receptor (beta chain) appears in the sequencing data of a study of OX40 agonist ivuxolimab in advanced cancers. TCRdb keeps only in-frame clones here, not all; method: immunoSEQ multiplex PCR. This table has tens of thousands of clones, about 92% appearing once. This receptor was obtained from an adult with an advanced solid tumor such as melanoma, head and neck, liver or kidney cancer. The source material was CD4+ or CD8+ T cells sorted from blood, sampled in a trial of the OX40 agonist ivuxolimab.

In nucleotides, the CDR3 is TGCGCCAGCAGCTTGGGGGTGAGCCAAGAGACCCAGTACTTC. Amino acids: CASSLGVSQETQYF. V usage is TRBV5-1 and J usage is TRBJ2-5; D is unclear. Germline V gene data show CDR1 as SGHRS and CDR2 as YFSETQ. There are 14 residues in the CDR3. V was pared by 0 bases and J by 1 base, with 7 bases between.